The clone carrying this T cell receptor beta chain was observed a handful of times. Its specificity is unknown. The germline CDR1 and CDR2 sequences are LNHDA and SQIVND (reference sequence). The CDR3 extends over 14 amino acids. With 0 bases removed from V and 9 bases from J, the gap between germline ends came to 12 bases. This sample is drawn from a study of T cell repertoires in cytomegalovirus infection. TCRdb reprocessed the reads via MiXCR and lists one record per CDR3 protein. The profile shows 750,000 to 950,000 distinct CDR3 sequences, just under 30% of them singletons. This receptor was obtained from a human donor in good health (CMV status not recorded). Some clones in this sample may be carry-over from other donors' samples. The V and J genes are TRBV19 and TRBJ2-1, with D tentatively TRBD2 (5 bases). This sample comprised cultured CD8+ T cells from PBMCs, obtained from culture after CMV antigen stimulation. The CDR3 sequence is CASSIDLPAAEQFF. The CDR3 region has the DNA TGTGCCAGTAGTATAGATCTTCCAGCGGCTGAGCAGTTCTTC.